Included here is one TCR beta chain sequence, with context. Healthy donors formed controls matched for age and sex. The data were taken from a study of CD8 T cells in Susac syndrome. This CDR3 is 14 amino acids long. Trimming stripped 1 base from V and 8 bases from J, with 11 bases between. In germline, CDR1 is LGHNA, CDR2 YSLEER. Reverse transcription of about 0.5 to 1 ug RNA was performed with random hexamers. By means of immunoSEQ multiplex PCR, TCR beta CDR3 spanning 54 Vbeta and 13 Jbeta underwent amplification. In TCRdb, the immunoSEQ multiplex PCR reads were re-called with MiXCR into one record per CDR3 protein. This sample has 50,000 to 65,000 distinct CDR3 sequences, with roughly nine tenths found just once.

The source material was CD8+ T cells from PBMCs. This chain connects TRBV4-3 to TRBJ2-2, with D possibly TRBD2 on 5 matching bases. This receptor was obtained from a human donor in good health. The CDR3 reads CASSQAAEGGELFF. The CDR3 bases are TGCGCCAGCAGCCAAGCGGCCGAGGGAGGGGAGCTGTTTTTT.